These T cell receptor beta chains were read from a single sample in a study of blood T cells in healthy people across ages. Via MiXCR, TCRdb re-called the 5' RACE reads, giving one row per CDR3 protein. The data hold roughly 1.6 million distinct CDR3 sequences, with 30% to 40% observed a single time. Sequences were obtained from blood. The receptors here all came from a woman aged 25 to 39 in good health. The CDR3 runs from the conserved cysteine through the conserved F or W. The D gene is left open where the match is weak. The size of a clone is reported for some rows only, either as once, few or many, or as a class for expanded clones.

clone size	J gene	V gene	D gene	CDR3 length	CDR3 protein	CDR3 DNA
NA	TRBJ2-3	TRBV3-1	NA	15	CAGSQDGAFTDTQYF	TGTGCCGGCAGCCAAGACGGGGCCTTCACAGATACGCAGTATTTT
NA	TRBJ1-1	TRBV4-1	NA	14	CASSSLITSTEAFF	TGCGCCAGCAGCAGCCTCATCACGAGCACTGAAGCTTTCTTT
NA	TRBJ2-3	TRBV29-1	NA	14	CSVEAPSGTDTQYF	TGCAGCGTTGAGGCTCCGAGTGGGACAGATACGCAGTATTTT
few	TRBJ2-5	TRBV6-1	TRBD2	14	CASTSGGAGETQYF	TGTGCCAGCACTAGCGGGGGGGCCGGGGAGACCCAGTACTTC
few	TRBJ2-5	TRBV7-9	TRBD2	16	CASSTSWREDQETQYF	TGTGCCAGCAGCACCTCTTGGCGGGAGGACCAAGAGACCCAGTACTTC
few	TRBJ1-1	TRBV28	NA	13	CASTLGGFTEAFF	TGTGCCAGCACCCTAGGGGGATTCACTGAAGCTTTCTTT
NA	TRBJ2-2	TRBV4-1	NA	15	CASSQRDHRDWELFF	TGCGCCAGCAGCCAAAGAGATCACAGGGACTGGGAGCTGTTTTTT
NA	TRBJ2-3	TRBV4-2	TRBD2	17	CASSQQVAGGSTDTQYF	TGTGCCAGCAGCCAGCAGGTAGCGGGAGGCTCCACAGATACGCAGTATTTT
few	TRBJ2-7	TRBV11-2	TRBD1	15	CASSRDRGLSDEQYF	TGTGCCAGCAGCCGTGACAGGGGTCTTAGCGACGAGCAGTACTTC
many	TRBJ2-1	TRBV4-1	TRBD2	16	CASSPGLAGVYNEQFF	TGCGCCAGCAGCCCGGGACTAGCGGGGGTATACAATGAGCAGTTCTTC
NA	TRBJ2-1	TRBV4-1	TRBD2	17	CASSQGRLAGSGNEQFF	TGCGCCAGCAGCCAGGGGAGACTAGCGGGTTCGGGGAATGAGCAGTTCTTC
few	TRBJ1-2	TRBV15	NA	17	CATSGFSETEISYGYTF	TGTGCCACCAGCGGATTCTCCGAGACAGAAATATCCTATGGCTACACCTTC
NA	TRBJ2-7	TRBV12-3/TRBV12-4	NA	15	CASSLGPFLFDERYF	TGTGCCAGCAGTTTAGGGCCCTTTCTGTTCGACGAGCGGTACTTC
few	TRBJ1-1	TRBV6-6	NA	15	CASRPPLNMNTEAFF	TGTGCCAGCAGACCCCCCCTAAACATGAACACTGAAGCTTTCTTT
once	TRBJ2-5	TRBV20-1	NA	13	CSARDILGGTQYF	TGCAGTGCTAGAGATATACTTGGTGGGACCCAGTACTTC
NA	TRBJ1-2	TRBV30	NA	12	CAWSPVGVGYTF	TGTGCCTGGAGTCCCGTGGGGGTTGGCTACACCTTC
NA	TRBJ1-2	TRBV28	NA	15	CASRIQGENKDGYTF	TGTGCCAGCAGGATTCAAGGGGAGAATAAGGATGGCTACACCTTC
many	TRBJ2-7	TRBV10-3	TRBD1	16	CAISEVGQESSYEQYF	TGTGCCATCAGTGAAGTTGGACAGGAAAGCTCCTACGAGCAGTACTTC
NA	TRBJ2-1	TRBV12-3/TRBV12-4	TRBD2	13	CASMGDYYNEQFF	TGTGCCAGCATGGGGGACTACTACAATGAGCAGTTCTTC